The rows below give T cell receptor beta chains drawn from one sample of a study of post-analysis software for immune sequencing data. TCRdb independently ran MiXCR on the PCR reads; one entry per CDR3 protein. The sample holds around 250,000 distinct CDR3 sequences, 36% seen once. The sequenced sample was blood. The receptors shown here come from a girl aged 5 to 17 with multiple sclerosis. The CDR3 runs from the conserved cysteine through the conserved F or W. A D gene is named only where the DNA matches it firmly. Rows give clone size only sometimes, using once, few, many, or a class for an expanded clone.

TRBV7-9	TRBD1	many	TRBJ2-6	TGTGCCAGCAGCTGGGGACAGGGATCTGGGGCCAACGTCCTGACTTTC	CASSWGQGSGANVLTF
TRBV11-2	NA	NA	TRBJ1-1	TGTGCCAGCAGCTCCGCCCGGGACCCCATGAGCACTGAAGCTTTCTTT	CASSSARDPMSTEAFF
TRBV14	NA	many	TRBJ2-3	TGTGCCAGCAGGGCACTTGATACGCAGTATTTT	CASRALDTQYF
TRBV5-5	NA	few	TRBJ1-1	TGTGCCAGCAGCTTGGAGGCATGGGGGAACACTGAAGCTTTCTTT	CASSLEAWGNTEAFF
TRBV30	NA	few	TRBJ2-3	TGTGCCTGGTATACCGAGGGGAGGAATACGCAGTATTTT	CAWYTEGRNTQYF
TRBV7-6	NA	NA	TRBJ2-1	TGTGCCAGCAGCTTAGGGGTCGTGAATGAGCAGTTCTTC	CASSLGVVNEQFF
TRBV2	NA	NA	TRBJ1-1	TGTGCCAGCAGTGGGGGGAGTTACGAAGCTTTCTTT	CASSGGSYEAFF
TRBV27	NA	NA	TRBJ2-1	TGTGCCAGCAGTAGATCCCCAGGGGTCTCCTACAATGAGCAGTTCTTC	CASSRSPGVSYNEQFF
TRBV20-1	TRBD2	many	TRBJ2-1	TGCAGTGCATTGGGACTAGCGGGGTACAATGAGCAGTTCTTC	CSALGLAGYNEQFF
TRBV7-2	NA	few	TRBJ2-2	TGTGCCAGCAGTTTCCAGGGACTCGGGGGCACCGGGGAGCTGTTTTTT	CASSFQGLGGTGELFF
TRBV18	TRBD2	few	TRBJ2-1	TGTGCCAGCTCACCCCTAGCGGGAGTACTTAATGAGCAGTTCTTC	CASSPLAGVLNEQFF
TRBV6-5	NA	NA	TRBJ2-7	TGTGCCGGCAGTAAGAGCTCCTACAATGAGCAGTACTTC	CAGSKSSYNEQYF
TRBV3-1	NA	NA	TRBJ2-3	TGTGCCAGCAGCCAAGATTGGACAGATACGCAGTATTTT	CASSQDWTDTQYF
TRBV3-1	NA	NA	TRBJ2-5	TGTGCCAGCAGCCTCCCCGGACTTGATACGAAATACTTC	CASSLPGLDTKYF
TRBV7-9	NA	NA	TRBJ2-3	TGTGCCAGCAGCCTGACGACAGATCGAGATACGCAGTATTTT	CASSLTTDRDTQYF
TRBV29-1	TRBD1	NA	TRBJ2-5	TGCAGCGCGGACAGGGGAGTCGGAGAGACCCAGTACTTC	CSADRGVGETQYF
TRBV11-2	NA	many	TRBJ1-1	TGTGCCAGCAGCTTAGATCCTTCATACCCTACTGAAGCTTTCTTT	CASSLDPSYPTEAFF
TRBV20-1	TRBD2	NA	TRBJ2-5	TGCAGTGCCCACCCACTAGCGGGCCAGGAGACCCAGTACTTC	CSAHPLAGQETQYF
TRBV5-1	NA	NA	TRBJ2-7	TGCGCCAGCAGTCAGGCTACAGGTAAAGTCTACTACGAGCAGTACTTC	CASSQATGKVYYEQYF
TRBV6-2/TRBV6-3	TRBD2	many	TRBJ2-5	TGTGCCAGCGGGAGCGGGGCCGGAGGAGAGACCCAGTACTTC	CASGSGAGGETQYF
TRBV5-1	TRBD1	NA	TRBJ1-1	TGCGCCAGCAGCTTGGGGACAGGGGAGGGCATGAACACTGAAGCTTTCTTT	CASSLGTGEGMNTEAFF
TRBV20-1	TRBD1	once	TRBJ2-7	TGCAGTGCTAGGCCGGGACAGGGGATATACGAGCAGTACTTC	CSARPGQGIYEQYF
TRBV5-1	TRBD2	NA	TRBJ2-1	TGCGCCAGCGCCAAAGCGGGAGGGTACAATGAGCAGTTCTTC	CASAKAGGYNEQFF
TRBV7-2	TRBD1	NA	TRBJ2-1	TGTGCCAGCAGCTTATTCGGGACAGGGGGCAATGAGCAGTTCTTC	CASSLFGTGGNEQFF
TRBV7-3	NA	NA	TRBJ1-2	TGTGCCAGCAGCTTAAATAGGGGCTCCGGCTACACCTTC	CASSLNRGSGYTF
TRBV11-2	NA	NA	TRBJ2-2	TGTGCCAGCAGCTCCCTCTCGGACCGCCGGGGCGGGGAGCTGTTTTTT	CASSSLSDRRGGELFF
TRBV6-6	NA	many	TRBJ1-5	TGTGCCAGCACGTACGGATTCGACAATCAGCCCCAGCATTTT	CASTYGFDNQPQHF
TRBV3-1	TRBD2	NA	TRBJ2-7	TGTGCCAGCAGCGGACTAGCGGGAGGGATTTACAATGAGCAGTACTTC	CASSGLAGGIYNEQYF
TRBV5-1	NA	many	TRBJ2-4	TGCGCCAGCAGCTTGGGGGAGCGGGCGAGAAACATTCAGTACTTC	CASSLGERARNIQYF
TRBV15	TRBD1	many	TRBJ1-4	TGTGCCACCAGCAGAGTGGAGGGCAGGGGGCGAGAAAAACTGTTTTTT	CATSRVEGRGREKLFF
TRBV5-6	TRBD2	few	TRBJ2-3	TGTGCCAGCAGCTTGGGACTAGCGGCAGATACGCAGTATTTT	CASSLGLAADTQYF